These 32 T cell receptor beta chains originate from one sample sequenced in a study of beta chain features in type 1 diabetes. Investigators reverse transcribed all isolated RNA, so they sequenced expressed TCRB transcripts. Sequencing used immunoSEQ multiplex PCR; TCRdb keeps in-frame clones, though not all of them. The sample includes around 710,000 clones, 9.5% to 15% of them seen just once. Whole-study findings and limits: Moderately but significantly shorter TCRB CDR3s were found in Type 1 diabetes patients in all four CD4+ subsets.

Antigen specificity for these receptors is unknown. Sequencing input: naive CD4+ T cells from blood. The receptor set was obtained from a man aged 30 to 39 with type 1 diabetes.

This clone was counted between two and nine times. The chain couples TRBV19 to TRBJ2-6, with a weak D call TRBD1 (6 bases). The germline gives CDR1 LNHDA, CDR2 SQIVND (reference sequence). This CDR3 is built from 16 residues. V was shortened by 7 bases and J by 0 bases, with 13 bases between the two germline ends. The CDR3 reads CASKLQGSSGANVLTF. The CDR3 DNA sequence: TGTGCCAGTAAGTTGCAGGGGTCCTCTGGGGCCAACGTCCTGACTTTC.

A few counts support this clone. The chain joins TRBV11-2 to TRBJ1-5; D remains ambiguous. Per germline, CDR1 SGHAT and CDR2 FQNNGV. Trimming stripped 5 bases from V and 9 bases from J, with 17 bases between. The CDR3 has 14 residues. The CDR3 nucleotides are TGTGCCAGCAGCCGAGATCATTCCCAGCGGCCCCAGCATTTT. Amino acids: CASSRDHSQRPQHF. The full variable domain, with the rest looked up from reference TRBV11-2 and TRBJ1-5, is EAGVAQSPRYKIIEKRQSVAFWCNPISGHATLYWYQQILGQGPKLLIQFQNNGVVDDSQLPKDRFSAERLKGVDSTLKIQPAKLEDSAVYLCASSRDHSQRPQHFGDGTRLSIL.

The chain is built from TRBV7-9 and TRBJ1-1; tentatively, D is TRBD1 (5 bases). V was cut by 4 bases and J by 5 bases, with 14 bases left in between. The germline CDR1 and CDR2 sequences are SEHNR and FQNEAQ (reference sequence). The CDR3 consists of 14 residues. CDR3 sequence reads: CASSWDSGGTEAFF. DNA for the CDR3: TGTGCCAGCAGCTGGGACTCCGGGGGTACTGAAGCTTTCTTT.

This clone came up a few times. The rearrangement uses TRBV5-1 and TRBJ2-5; TRBD2 aligns across 12 bases. Germline trimming cut 2 bases from V and 6 bases from J; bases unmatched to any gene: 8. Per germline, CDR1 SGHRS and CDR2 YFSETQ. This CDR3 has 16 residues. For the CDR3, the DNA is TGCGCCAGCAGCTTCGCCGAGACTAGCGGGGGAAAGACCCAGTACTTC. Its protein product is CASSFAETSGGKTQYF.

This chain joins TRBV7-3 and TRBJ2-3; D is perhaps TRBD1 (7 bases). Germline V gene sequence: CDR1 SGHTA, CDR2 FQGTGA. This CDR3 is 18 amino acids long. Trimming shortened V by 1 base and J by 3 bases, and 20 bases separated the two germline ends. The CDR3: CASSLKPLGQEGTDTQYF. CDR3 in DNA: TGTGCCAGCAGCTTAAAACCCCTCGGACAGGAGGGGACAGATACGCAGTATTTT.

The chain is built from TRBV10-3 and TRBJ2-7; perhaps D is TRBD1 or TRBD2 (5 bases each). Germline lookup yields CDR1 ENHRY and CDR2 SYGVKD. The CDR3 consists of 14 residues. Trimming shortened V by 4 bases and J by 2 bases, and 12 bases separated the two germline ends. DNA for the CDR3: TGTGCCATCAGTGGAGGGGCAGGTACCTACGAGCAGTACTTC. This translates into CAISGGAGTYEQYF.

This clone has a handful of counts. CDR3: CASNRGGNEKLFF. CDR3 coding DNA: TGTGCCAGCAACAGAGGGGGGAATGAAAAACTGTTTTTT. This chain connects TRBV2 to TRBJ1-4; D is possibly TRBD1 (6 bases). The CDR3 has 13 residues. Germline V gene data show CDR1 as SNHLY and CDR2 as FYNNEI. V lost 7 bases, J lost 5 bases, and 11 bases lay in between. Full variable domain (missing parts from reference TRBV2 and TRBJ1-4): EPEVTQTPSHQVTQMGQEVILRCVPISNHLYFYWYRQILGQKVEFLVSFYNNEISEKSEIFDDQFSVERPDGSNFTLKIRSTKLEDSAMYFCASNRGGNEKLFFGSGTQLSVL.

Written as DNA, the CDR3 is TGTGCCAGCAGCTTAGATCGGGACACTGAAGCTTTCTTT. It is translated as CASSLDRDTEAFF. The chain carries TRBV11-3 and TRBJ1-1; D not resolved. The CDR3 has 13 residues. The germline V and J ends were trimmed by 0 bases and 3 bases, with 5 bases remaining between them. The germline V gene has CDR1 SGHNT and CDR2 YENEEA.

The CDR3 spells CASRPTGGLGNTIYF. Written as DNA, the CDR3 is TGTGCCAGCAGACCAACAGGGGGCCTTGGAAACACCATATATTTT. The gene calls are TRBV5-4 and TRBJ1-3; 9 bases fit TRBD1. The CDR3 totals 15 residues. V lost 5 bases to trimming and J lost 3 bases; unmatched junction nucleotides: 6. Germline CDR1 is SGHNT and CDR2 is YYREEE (reference sequence).

In its sample, this clone was seen a few times. The DNA of the CDR3 is TGTGCCAGCAGTAAGACAGGGATTCGGTCACCCCTCCACTTT. Translating gives CASSKTGIRSPLHF. The chain uses TRBV6-5 and TRBJ1-6, with 7 bases identical to TRBD1. V gave up 5 bases and J gave up 10 bases; unmatched junction bases: 8. From germline, CDR1 is MNHEY and CDR2 SVGAGI. The CDR3 has 14 residues.

The chain recombines TRBV5-1 with TRBJ1-5; 9 bases align to TRBD1. V dropped 5 bases and J dropped 7; count of bases not matched to a gene: 7. Germline assignment: CDR1 SGHRS and CDR2 YFSETQ. The CDR3 is 14 residues long. CDR3 residues: CASSPGTGQQPQHF. Here the CDR3 DNA reads TGCGCCAGCAGTCCCGGGACAGGGCAACAGCCCCAGCATTTT.

The table lists this clone with a few counts. The rearrangement joins TRBV9 to TRBJ2-3, with 12 bases matching TRBD2. In germline, CDR1 is SGDLS, CDR2 YYNGEE. This CDR3 is built from 16 residues. V lost 0 bases to trimming and J lost 8 bases; unmatched junction nucleotides: 7. CDR3 in DNA: TGTGCCAGCAGCGTAGTGTCTAGCGGGGGGGCCGGTACGCAGTATTTT. Its protein is CASSVVSSGGAGTQYF. The whole variable domain, remainder taken from reference TRBV9 and TRBJ2-3, is DSGVTQTPKHLITATGQRVTLRCSPRSGDLSVYWYQQSLDQGLQFLIQYYNGEERAKGNILERFSAQQFPDLHSELNLSSLELGDSALYFCASSVVSSGGAGTQYFGPGTRLTVL.

This clone showed up just a few times. J is TRBJ1-2 and V is TRBV4-2, with a weak D call TRBD1 (6 bases). CDR1 and CDR2 from the germline V gene are LGHNA and YNFKEQ. V was cut by 0 bases and J by 7 bases, with 15 bases left in between. The CDR3 length is 15 residues. DNA of the CDR3: TGTGCCAGCAGCCAAGATACAGGGTGGGCGGTTGGCTACACCTTC. Its protein is CASSQDTGWAVGYTF.

This clone has only a few counts. The chain carries TRBV10-3 and TRBJ2-7; 7 bases are shared with TRBD1. This CDR3 has 15 amino acids. The germline V gene has CDR1 ENHRY and CDR2 SYGVKD. After removal of 4 bases from V and 6 bases from J, the junction contained 12 bases not matched to a gene. The CDR3 nucleotides are TGTGCCATCAGTGGGCCCCAGGGGACAGTCACCGAGCAGTACTTC. Amino acid sequence: CAISGPQGTVTEQYF.

This clone showed up just a few times. The genes are TRBV9 and TRBJ2-1; TRBD1 agrees at 7 bases. V lost 0 bases and J lost 2; bases outside the gene matches: 2. Germline V CDR1 and CDR2: SGDLS, YYNGEE. The CDR3 length is 15 residues. CDR3 DNA sequence: TGTGCCAGCAGCGTAGAAGACAGGGCCTACAATGAGCAGTTCTTC. Amino acid sequence: CASSVEDRAYNEQFF. Combining the CDR3 with reference TRBV9 and TRBJ2-1 gives the whole variable domain DSGVTQTPKHLITATGQRVTLRCSPRSGDLSVYWYQQSLDQGLQFLIQYYNGEERAKGNILERFSAQQFPDLHSELNLSSLELGDSALYFCASSVEDRAYNEQFFGPGTRLTVL.

The chain links TRBV6-5 to TRBJ2-7; D is perhaps TRBD1 (6 bases). Trimming removed 2 bases at V and 7 bases at J, with 9 bases between. The germline CDR1 and CDR2 sequences are MNHEY and SVGAGI. This CDR3 is built from 12 residues. Here the CDR3 DNA reads TGTGCCAGCAGTTACGGGACATTTGAGCAGTACTTC. Protein product: CASSYGTFEQYF.

This chain uses TRBV6-6 with TRBJ2-7, with 8 bases aligning to TRBD1. Trimming removed 8 bases from V and 5 bases from J; junction bases left unmatched: 2. Germline V gene data show CDR1 as MNHNY and CDR2 as SVGAGI (reference sequence). The CDR3 is 11 residues long. This CDR3 is CASLGQDEQYF. CDR3 bases: TGTGCCAGCCTGGGACAGGACGAGCAGTACTTC.

This clone came up a few times. The chain is built from TRBV18 and TRBJ2-1, with D perhaps assigned TRBD1 or TRBD2 (5 bases each). The CDR3 length is 14 residues. Trimming took 6 bases from V and 5 from J, leaving 14 bases between them. Germline V CDR1 and CDR2: KGHSH, LQKENI. CDR3 sequence reads: CASSFRDGDNEQFF. CDR3 sequence (DNA): TGTGCCAGCTCGTTCCGGGACGGTGACAATGAGCAGTTCTTC. The variable domain in full, with the rest retrieved from reference TRBV18 and TRBJ2-1, is NAGVMQNPRHLVRRRGQEARLRCSPMKGHSHVYWYRQLPEEGLKFMVYLQKENIIDESGMPKERFSAEFPKEGPSILRIQQVVRGDSAAYFCASSFRDGDNEQFFGPGTRLTVL.

The rearrangement links TRBV7-9 to TRBJ1-1; D gene unclear. Germline assignment: CDR1 SEHNR and CDR2 FQNEAQ (reference sequence). V was cut by 10 bases and J by 3 bases, with 12 bases left in between. The CDR3 contains 12 residues. DNA for the CDR3: TGTGCCACCGGAACGGGGTACACTGAAGCTTTCTTT. It translates to CATGTGYTEAFF.

The V gene is TRBV4-3, the J gene TRBJ2-7; 9 bases agree with TRBD1. The CDR3 is made up of 15 amino acids. CDR1 is LGHNA, CDR2 YSLEER, per germline. V trimming: 1 base; J trimming: 4 bases; junction bases outside the gene matches: 5. CDR3 region: CASSQGTGDSYEQYF. The DNA for the CDR3 is TGCGCCAGCAGCCAAGGGACAGGGGATTCGTACGAGCAGTACTTC.

The chain recombines TRBV20-1 with TRBJ2-5; D is unresolved. Germline V gene lookup returns CDR1 DFQATT and CDR2 SNEGSKA (reference sequence). Trimming took off 8 bases at V and 0 bases at J, with 7 bases between the two ends. The CDR3 runs 11 residues. The CDR3 DNA reads TGCAGTAAGACCTACCAAGAGACCCAGTACTTC. Translation: CSKTYQETQYF.

This clone occurred a few times. V gene TRBV4-2 combines with J gene TRBJ1-5; unclear D gene. The germline CDR1 and CDR2 sequences are LGHNA and YNFKEQ. V was cut by 3 bases and J by 7 bases, with 10 bases left in between. There are 13 residues in the CDR3. DNA of the CDR3: TGTGCCAGCAGCCAGGAGTCGGGGCAGCCCCAGCATTTT. Translated: CASSQESGQPQHF.

This clone was seen a handful of times. The genes are TRBV5-4 and TRBJ2-3; maybe TRBD1 (6 bases). This CDR3 is built from 15 residues. CDR1 is SGHNT and CDR2 is YYREEE in the germline V gene (reference sequence). Trimming removed 2 bases at V and 0 bases at J, with 10 bases between. CDR3 in amino acids: CASSFRGASTDTQYF. CDR3 DNA sequence: TGTGCCAGCAGCTTCAGGGGCGCTAGCACAGATACGCAGTATTTT. Full variable domain (rest looked up from reference TRBV5-4 and TRBJ2-3): ETGVTQSPTHLIKTRGQQVTLRCSSQSGHNTVSWYQQALGQGPQFIFQYYREEENGRGNFPPRFSGLQFPNYSSELNVNALELDDSALYLCASSFRGASTDTQYFGPGTRLTVL.

The J gene is TRBJ2-3, the V gene TRBV5-4; 8 bases align to TRBD2. Germline lookup yields CDR1 SGHNT and CDR2 YYREEE (reference sequence). CDR3 size: 16 residues. Unmatched junction bases numbered 5, after V lost 1 base and J lost 1 base. CDR3 sequence (DNA): TGTGCCAGCAGCTTGCAACGGGGGGGCGGCACAGATACGCAGTATTTT. As protein: CASSLQRGGGTDTQYF. Complete variable domain (other parts from reference TRBV5-4 and TRBJ2-3): ETGVTQSPTHLIKTRGQQVTLRCSSQSGHNTVSWYQQALGQGPQFIFQYYREEENGRGNFPPRFSGLQFPNYSSELNVNALELDDSALYLCASSLQRGGGTDTQYFGPGTRLTVL.

This rearrangement joins TRBV7-2 to TRBJ2-7; 9 nucleotides line up with TRBD2. The ends lost 3 bases at V and 3 bases at J; junction bases unmatched: 12. CDR3 length: 17 residues. The V gene's germline CDR1 is SGHTA and CDR2 FQGNSA. This chain's CDR3 is CASSLRPSGGILYEQYF. The CDR3 nucleotides are TGTGCCAGCAGCTTGCGACCCAGCGGGGGGATACTCTACGAGCAGTACTTC.

The table lists this clone with a few counts. J is TRBJ1-2 and V is TRBV5-1; possibly TRBD1 for D (6 bases). V was cut by 0 bases and J by 4 bases, with 13 bases left in between. The germline V gene has CDR1 SGHRS and CDR2 YFSETQ. This CDR3 has 15 residues. The CDR3 DNA sequence: TGCGCCAGCAGCTTGGGGCAGGGGATCCCCTATGGCTACACCTTC. It specifies CASSLGQGIPYGYTF.

This clone has more than one count but fewer than ten. The same CDR3 also results from other DNA sequences found in this sample. This rearrangement joins TRBV7-9 to TRBJ2-5; D is ambiguous. V was pared by 1 base and J by 5 bases, with 5 bases between. Germline CDR1 and CDR2: SEHNR and FQNEAQ (reference sequence). This CDR3 has 12 amino acids. CDR3 amino acids: CASSLEQETQYF. The CDR3 DNA reads TGTGCCAGCAGCTTAGAGCAGGAGACCCAGTACTTC.

The genes are TRBV9 and TRBJ2-1; TRBD2 agrees at 9 bases. Trimming removed 0 bases from V and 4 bases from J; junction bases left unmatched: 5. This CDR3 has 16 amino acids. The germline V gene encodes CDR1 SGDLS and CDR2 YYNGEE. The CDR3 nucleotides read TGTGCCAGCAGCGTAGCTTCAGCGGGGGGTTACAATGAGCAGTTCTTC. It translates to CASSVASAGGYNEQFF. The full variable domain, in which reference TRBV9 and TRBJ2-1 provide the parts outside the CDR3, is DSGVTQTPKHLITATGQRVTLRCSPRSGDLSVYWYQQSLDQGLQFLIQYYNGEERAKGNILERFSAQQFPDLHSELNLSSLELGDSALYFCASSVASAGGYNEQFFGPGTRLTVL.

This clone was seen only a few times. The sample carries other DNA sequences with the same CDR3. The chain has TRBV28 and TRBJ2-3, with TRBD2 identical over 9 bases. V lost 2 bases and J lost 1; bases outside the gene matches: 4. Germline V gives CDR1 MDHEN, CDR2 SYDVKM. The length of the CDR3 is 16 residues. The CDR3 reads CASSLAASGGTDTQYF. In DNA, the CDR3 is TGTGCCAGCAGTTTAGCCGCTAGCGGGGGCACAGATACGCAGTATTTT.

The chain recombines TRBV27 with TRBJ2-7, with no clear D. The V end lost 3 bases, the J end lost 2 bases, and 11 bases lay between the germline ends. In germline, CDR1 is MNHEY, CDR2 SMNVEV (reference sequence). This CDR3 contains 14 residues. The CDR3 coding sequence is TGTGCCAGCAGTTTCGGAGTAGGGCCCTACGAGCAGTACTTC. Its translation is CASSFGVGPYEQYF.

This CDR3 reads CASKQRNEQYF. CDR3 nucleotides: TGTGCCAGCAAACAACGTAACGAGCAGTACTTC. The chain has TRBV6-5 and TRBJ2-7, with D hard to call. CDR1 and CDR2 (germline): MNHEY, SVGAGI. The CDR3 covers 11 residues. Deletions cut 7 bases from V and 5 bases from J, with 9 bases between.

CDR3 sequence: CASSERGNTDTQYF. DNA for the CDR3: TGTGCCAGCAGTGAACGGGGGAACACAGATACGCAGTATTTT. The chain carries TRBV25-1 and TRBJ2-3, with D possibly matching TRBD2 (6 bases). This CDR3 comprises 14 residues. V gave up 2 bases and J gave up 2 bases, with 8 bases separating them. Per the germline V gene, CDR1 is MGHDK and CDR2 is SYGVNS.